This TCR beta chain was observed in a study of T cells in Graves' hyperthyroidism and ophthalmopathy. This CDR3 contains 15 residues. Trimming removed 3 bases from V and 3 bases from J, with 14 bases in between. Germline CDR1 MNHNS, CDR2 SASEGT. This clonotype has a single count. Its antigen is currently unknown. The source material, RNA transcripts, was used to amplify TCR beta CDR3 regions. During a first-round RT-PCR of the TCR CDR3, the HTBI primer set was used. TCRdb re-derived calls from the multiplex PCR reads in MiXCR, one entry per CDR3 protein. The sample carries about 280,000 distinct CDR3 sequences, less than 30% recorded once. Predating any ophthalmopathy symptoms, the blood sample was taken at first hyperthyroidism diagnosis. Study-level findings and limits: Most expanded thyroid clonotypes above 0.001 also appeared in blood.

Sample: blood. The gene calls are TRBV6-1 and TRBJ2-5; possible D gene TRBD1, 6 bases. This sequence originates from a man in his forties with Graves' hyperthyroidism that later progressed to Graves' ophthalmopathy. The CDR3 sequence is CASSEGVKGEETQYF. The DNA for the CDR3 is TGTGCCAGCAGTGAGGGCGTAAAGGGGGAAGAGACCCAGTACTTC.